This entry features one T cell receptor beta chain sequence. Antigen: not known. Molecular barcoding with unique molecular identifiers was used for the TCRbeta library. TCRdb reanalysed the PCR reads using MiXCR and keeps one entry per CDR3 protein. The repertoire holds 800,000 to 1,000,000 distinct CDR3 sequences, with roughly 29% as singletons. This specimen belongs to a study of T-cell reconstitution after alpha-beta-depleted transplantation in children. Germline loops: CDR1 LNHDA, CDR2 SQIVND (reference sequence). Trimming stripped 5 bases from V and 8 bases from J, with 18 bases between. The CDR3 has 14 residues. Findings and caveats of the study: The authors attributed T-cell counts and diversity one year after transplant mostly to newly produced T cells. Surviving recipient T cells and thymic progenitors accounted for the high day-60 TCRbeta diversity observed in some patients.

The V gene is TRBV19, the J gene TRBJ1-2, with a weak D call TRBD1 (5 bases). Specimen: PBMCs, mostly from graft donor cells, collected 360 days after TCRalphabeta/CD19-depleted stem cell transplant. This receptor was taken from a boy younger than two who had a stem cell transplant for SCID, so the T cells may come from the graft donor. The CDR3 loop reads CASSLHGTPIGYTF. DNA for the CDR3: TGTGCCAGTAGTCTCCACGGGACCCCTATAGGCTACACCTTC.